This T cell receptor beta chain stems from a study of patients and donors after allogeneic stem cell transplantation (TCRdb year 2020). V and J lose 5 bases and 2 bases, and a span of 17 bases separates them. From its cysteine to its phenylalanine, the CDR3 spans 15 amino acids. Only the CDR3 part of the read is kept: 45 bases, read in frame from the first base. The germline V gene yields SGHRS for CDR1 and YFSETQ for CDR2. Library generation was performed with RT-PCR. This sample was sequenced with a NextSeq 550. The public reads were quality trimmed at Q25 with fastp and then assembled into clones with MiXCR by TCRdb, keeping productive beta chains. Identical CDR3 protein sequences are pooled into one entry, listed with their most common genes and DNA. The sample table holds 160,000 or so distinct CDR3 sequences, of which more than 20% were seen once. Of the sample, about 25% falls within the top ten clones.

Turning to this clonotype: No cognate antigen has been identified for it. No much larger clone exists at a distance of one base, and base qualities are not known.

The clonotype was recovered from a human donor who was either an allogeneic HSCT recipient or a stem cell or donor lymphocyte infusion donor (not recorded which). It is not recorded whose cells these are; they may come from a transplant donor. Material: blood, either unsorted or a sorted T cell fraction (not recorded which). The V gene is TRBV5-1 and the J gene is TRBJ2-7; the D segment cannot be called with confidence. The nucleotide sequence is given as TGCGCCAGCAGTCCGGCGGTTTCCTCAACCTACGAGCAGTACTTC. Translated, it reads CASSPAVSSTYEQYF.